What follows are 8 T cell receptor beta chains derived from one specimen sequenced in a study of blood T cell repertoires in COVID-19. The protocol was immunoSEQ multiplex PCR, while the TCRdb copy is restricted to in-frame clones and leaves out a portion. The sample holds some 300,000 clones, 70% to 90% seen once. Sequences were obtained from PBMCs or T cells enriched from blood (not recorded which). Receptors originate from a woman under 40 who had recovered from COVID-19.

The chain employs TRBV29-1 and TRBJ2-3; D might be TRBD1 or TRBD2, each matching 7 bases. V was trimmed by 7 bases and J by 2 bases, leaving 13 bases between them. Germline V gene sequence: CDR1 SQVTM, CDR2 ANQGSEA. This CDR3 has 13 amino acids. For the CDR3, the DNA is TGCAGCGCGGGGGGACAGTACACAGATACGCAGTATTTT. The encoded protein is CSAGGQYTDTQYF.

The CDR3 spells CASSVSGTGAQPQHF. The CDR3 bases are TGTGCCAGCAGCGTAAGTGGGACAGGGGCTCAGCCCCAGCATTTT. This sequence joins TRBV9 and TRBJ1-5, with 10 bases aligning to TRBD1. This CDR3 comprises 15 residues. V was pared by 1 base and J by 6 bases, with 4 bases of the junction left unmatched. Germline CDR1 reads SGDLS; CDR2 reads YYNGEE. Variable domain in full (rest from reference TRBV9 and TRBJ1-5): DSGVTQTPKHLITATGQRVTLRCSPRSGDLSVYWYQQSLDQGLQFLIQYYNGEERAKGNILERFSAQQFPDLHSELNLSSLELGDSALYFCASSVSGTGAQPQHFGDGTRLSIL.

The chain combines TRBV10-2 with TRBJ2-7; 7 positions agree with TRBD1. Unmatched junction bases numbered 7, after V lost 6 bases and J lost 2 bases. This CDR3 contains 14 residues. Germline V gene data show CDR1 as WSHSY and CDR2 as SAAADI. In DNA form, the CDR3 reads TGCGCCAGCAGATTTAACAGGGGTCCCTACGAGCAGTACTTC. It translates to CASRFNRGPYEQYF.

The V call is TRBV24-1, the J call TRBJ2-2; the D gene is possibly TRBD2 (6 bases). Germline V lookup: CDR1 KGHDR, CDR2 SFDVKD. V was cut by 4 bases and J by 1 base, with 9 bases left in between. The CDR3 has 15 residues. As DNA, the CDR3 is TGTGCCACCAGTGACTGGACTAAGAACACCGGGGAGCTGTTTTTT. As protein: CATSDWTKNTGELFF.

DNA of the CDR3: TGTGCCACCAGTGCCTTCAGAGGGGGTAGCGGGCAACCCCAGCATTTT. Translating it yields CATSAFRGGSGQPQHF. The J gene is TRBJ1-5, the V gene TRBV24-1; possible D gene TRBD1, 6 bases. Per germline, CDR1 KGHDR and CDR2 SFDVKD. The CDR3 has 16 residues. V was clipped by 5 bases and J by 10 bases, with 23 bases between them.

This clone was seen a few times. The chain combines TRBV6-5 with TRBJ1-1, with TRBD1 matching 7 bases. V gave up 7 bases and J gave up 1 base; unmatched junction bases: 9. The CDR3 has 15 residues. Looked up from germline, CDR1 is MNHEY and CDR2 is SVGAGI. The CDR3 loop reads CASTITGTANTEAFF. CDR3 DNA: TGTGCCAGCACCATAACCGGGACAGCGAACACTGAAGCTTTCTTT.

The CDR3 loop reads CASSPDRNYGYTF. CDR3 bases: TGTGCCAGCAGCCCTGACAGGAACTATGGCTACACCTTC. The rearrangement uses TRBV7-9 and TRBJ1-2; a possible D gene is TRBD1 (6 bases). The CDR3 is made up of 13 amino acids. Per germline, CDR1 SEHNR and CDR2 FQNEAQ (reference sequence). The V gene lost 5 bases and the J gene lost 2 bases, with 9 bases spanning the gap.

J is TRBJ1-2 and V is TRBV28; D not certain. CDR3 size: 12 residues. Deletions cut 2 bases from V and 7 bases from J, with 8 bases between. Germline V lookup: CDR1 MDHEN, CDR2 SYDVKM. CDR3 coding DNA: TGTGCCAGCAGTTTAGCGTCGGGTGGCTACACCTTC. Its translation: CASSLASGGYTF.